These 15 T cell receptor beta chains originate from one sample sequenced in a study of PD-L1 blockade in urothelial cancer. Assay used: immunoSEQ multiplex PCR; TCRdb lists only in-frame clones, some missing. Of about 120,000 clones in the sample, roughly 89% were seen once. Time point specified: peripheral blood 6 weeks after treatment start. This specimen consisted of PBMCs, obtained around atezolizumab (anti-PD-L1) treatment. The receptor source for this set is a man aged 55 to 70 with urothelial cancer.

V and J are TRBV29-1 and TRBJ1-4; the D is unclear. Looked up from germline, CDR1 is SQVTM and CDR2 is ANQGSEA. Trimming removed 6 bases from V and 3 bases from J, with 8 bases in between. The CDR3 totals 12 residues. The CDR3 region is CSVQGANEKLFF. CDR3 DNA sequence: TGCAGCGTCCAAGGAGCTAATGAAAAACTGTTTTTT. The variable domain in full, with the rest retrieved from reference TRBV29-1 and TRBJ1-4, is SAVISQKPSRDICQRGTSLTIQCQVDSQVTMMFWYRQQPGQSLTLIATANQGSEATYESGFVIDKFPISRPNLTFSTLTVSNMSPEDSSIYLCSVQGANEKLFFGSGTQLSVL.

V usage is TRBV9 and J usage is TRBJ2-3; TRBD2 matches 9 bases. CDR3 length equals 16 residues. Trimming removed 0 bases from V and 3 bases from J; junction bases left unmatched: 5. Looked up from germline, CDR1 is SGDLS and CDR2 is YYNGEE. CDR3 nucleotide sequence: TGTGCCAGCAGCGTAGGCCATAGCGGGAGAACAGATACGCAGTATTTT. Its translation: CASSVGHSGRTDTQYF. Full variable domain (missing parts from reference TRBV9 and TRBJ2-3): DSGVTQTPKHLITATGQRVTLRCSPRSGDLSVYWYQQSLDQGLQFLIQYYNGEERAKGNILERFSAQQFPDLHSELNLSSLELGDSALYFCASSVGHSGRTDTQYFGPGTRLTVL.

This chain joins TRBV30 and TRBJ2-3; possible D gene TRBD2, 6 bases. The V end was cut by 5 bases, the J end by 2 bases, with 14 bases between. CDR3 size: 14 residues. CDR1 is GTSNPN and CDR2 is SVGIG in the germline V gene (reference sequence). The CDR3 DNA reads TGTGCCTGGTCGTTGGGGGGACTCACAGATACGCAGTATTTT. Translation gives CAWSLGGLTDTQYF.

The CDR3 coding sequence is TGCGCCAGCAGCCAAGATATAGCGGAGGGCACTGAAGCTTTCTTT. It translates to CASSQDIAEGTEAFF. This chain uses TRBV4-3 with TRBJ1-1, with unresolved D. CDR3 length: 15 amino acids. The germline V and J ends were trimmed by 0 bases and 4 bases, with 12 bases remaining between them. The germline CDR1 and CDR2 sequences are LGHNA and YSLEER.

This sequence joins TRBV18 and TRBJ2-1; tentatively, D is TRBD2 (5 bases). The CDR3 consists of 13 residues. With 3 bases removed from V and 9 bases from J, the gap between germline ends came to 12 bases. The germline V gene has CDR1 KGHSH and CDR2 LQKENI. CDR3 region: CASSPSLAGEQFF. The CDR3 DNA reads as TGTGCCAGCTCACCGTCCCTAGCAGGTGAGCAGTTCTTC.

This clone was recorded only once. The V and J genes are TRBV28 and TRBJ2-7, with a tentative D call TRBD1 (5 bases). Germline-derived CDR1 and CDR2 are MDHEN and SYDVKM. The CDR3 loop spans 15 amino acids. The V gene lost 6 bases and the J gene lost 4 bases, with 19 bases spanning the gap. CDR3 sequence reads: CASSAWTSTAYEQYF. CDR3 bases: TGTGCCAGCAGCGCTTGGACATCTACGGCTTACGAGCAGTACTTC. The entire variable domain, with the rest obtained from reference TRBV28 and TRBJ2-7, is as follows: DVKVTQSSRYLVKRTGEKVFLECVQDMDHENMFWYRQDPGLGLRLIYFSYDVKMKEKGDIPEGYSVSREKKERFSLILESASTNQTSMYLCASSAWTSTAYEQYFGPGTRLTVT.

V is TRBV6-5 and J is TRBJ2-7, with 10 nucleotides matching TRBD1. The germline V gene encodes CDR1 MNHEY and CDR2 SVGAGI. V lost 5 bases, J lost 3 bases, and 7 bases stayed unmatched. The CDR3 sequence is 15 residues long. CDR3 sequence reads: CASSPSRDRGYEQYF. DNA of the CDR3: TGTGCCAGCAGTCCATCCCGGGACAGGGGCTACGAGCAGTACTTC.

This chain links TRBV9 with TRBJ2-1, with 7 bases lining up with TRBD2. The CDR3 extends over 16 amino acids. Per germline, CDR1 SGDLS and CDR2 YYNGEE. V lost 0 bases, J lost 3 bases, and 6 bases stayed unmatched. This chain's CDR3 is CASSVDGGRGYNEQFF. In DNA form, the CDR3 reads TGTGCCAGCAGCGTAGATGGCGGGAGAGGCTACAATGAGCAGTTCTTC.

The chain uses TRBV29-1 and TRBJ2-1, with a weak D call TRBD2 (6 bases). This CDR3 is built from 15 residues. The germline gives CDR1 SQVTM, CDR2 ANQGSEA. The germline V and J ends were trimmed by 3 bases and 3 bases, with 15 bases remaining between them. CDR3 protein: CSVEEDSGNYNEQFF. The CDR3 coding sequence is TGCAGCGTTGAGGAGGATAGCGGAAACTACAATGAGCAGTTCTTC.

This chain connects TRBV5-1 to TRBJ2-3; D is unclear. From germline, CDR1 is SGHRS and CDR2 YFSETQ. This CDR3 has 13 residues. V was clipped by 2 bases and J by 1 base, with 5 bases between them. The CDR3 sequence: CASSFGRTDTQYF. In DNA, the CDR3 is TGCGCCAGCAGCTTTGGCCGCACAGATACGCAGTATTTT.

Only one count was recorded for this clone. The germline gene is not matched at one end of the junction; a read error may be the cause. The chain couples TRBV10-1 to TRBJ2-1; TRBD2 aligns across 12 bases. Per germline, CDR1 WNHNN and CDR2 SYGVQD (reference sequence). This CDR3 has 14 residues. The CDR3 coding sequence is TGCGCCACCTCCGGGACTAGCGGGTTGAATGCGCAGTTCTTC. Amino acids: CATSGTSGLNAQFF.

This clone is deemed medium-sized. The V and J genes are TRBV5-1 and TRBJ2-7, with 10 bases fitting TRBD2. Germline V gene lookup returns CDR1 SGHRS and CDR2 YFSETQ. V was pared by 2 bases and J by 3 bases, with 14 bases of the junction left unmatched. The CDR3 consists of 18 residues. In DNA, the CDR3 is TGCGCCAGCAGCTTACGGATCTCTCTAGCGGGAGTTAGCTACGAGCAGTACTTC. Its protein is CASSLRISLAGVSYEQYF.

CDR3 protein: CASSAERPGSAYGYTF. In DNA, the CDR3 is TGTGCCAGCAGCGCCGAACGGCCAGGGTCGGCATATGGCTACACCTTC. V is TRBV9 and J is TRBJ1-2; D is possibly TRBD1 (5 bases). CDR3 length: 16 residues. Germline CDR1 is SGDLS and CDR2 is YYNGEE. V was cut by 3 bases and J by 5 bases, with 20 bases left in between.

V is TRBV11-3 and J is TRBJ2-2, with D possibly matching TRBD2 (5 bases). Germline assignment: CDR1 SGHNT and CDR2 YENEEA. V was clipped by 7 bases and J by 8 bases, with 8 bases between them. This CDR3 comprises 11 residues. This chain's CDR3 is CASMEAGELFF. The CDR3 bases are TGTGCCAGCATGGAGGCGGGGGAGCTGTTTTTT.

The V gene is TRBV5-1, the J gene TRBJ2-7; 11 positions agree with TRBD1. This CDR3 spans 13 amino acids. The junction had 2 bases not matched to a gene; V was cut back by 7 bases and J by 2 bases. Germline V gene sequence: CDR1 SGHRS, CDR2 YFSETQ. CDR3 residues: CASGTGGTYEQYF. CDR3 DNA: TGCGCCAGCGGGACAGGGGGAACCTACGAGCAGTACTTC.